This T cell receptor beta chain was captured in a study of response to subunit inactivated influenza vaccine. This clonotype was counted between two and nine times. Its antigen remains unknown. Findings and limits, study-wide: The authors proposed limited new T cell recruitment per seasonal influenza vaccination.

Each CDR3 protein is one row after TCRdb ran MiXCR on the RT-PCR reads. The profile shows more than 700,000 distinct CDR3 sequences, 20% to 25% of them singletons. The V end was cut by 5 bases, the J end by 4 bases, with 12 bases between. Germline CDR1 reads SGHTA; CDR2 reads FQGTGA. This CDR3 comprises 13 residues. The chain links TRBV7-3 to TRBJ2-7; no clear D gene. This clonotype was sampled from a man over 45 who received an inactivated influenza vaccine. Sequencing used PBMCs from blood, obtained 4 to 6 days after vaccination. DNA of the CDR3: TGTGCCAGCAGCCAGGACCACACGTACGAGCAGTACTTC. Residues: CASSQDHTYEQYF.